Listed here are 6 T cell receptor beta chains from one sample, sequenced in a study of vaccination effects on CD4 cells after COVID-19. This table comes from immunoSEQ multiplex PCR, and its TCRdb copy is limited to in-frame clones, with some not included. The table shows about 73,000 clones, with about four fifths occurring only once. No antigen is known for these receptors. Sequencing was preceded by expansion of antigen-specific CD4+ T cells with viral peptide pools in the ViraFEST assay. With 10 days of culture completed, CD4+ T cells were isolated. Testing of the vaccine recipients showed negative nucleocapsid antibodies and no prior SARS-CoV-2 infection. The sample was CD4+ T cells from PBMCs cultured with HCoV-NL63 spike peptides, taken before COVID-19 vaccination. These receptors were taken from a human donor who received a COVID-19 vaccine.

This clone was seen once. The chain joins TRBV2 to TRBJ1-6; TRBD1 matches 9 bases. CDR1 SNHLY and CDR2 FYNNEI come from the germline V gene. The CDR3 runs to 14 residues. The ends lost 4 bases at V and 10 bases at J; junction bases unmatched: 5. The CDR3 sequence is CASSAQGAESPLHF. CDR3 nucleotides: TGTGCCAGCAGTGCACAGGGGGCCGAATCACCCCTCCACTTT.

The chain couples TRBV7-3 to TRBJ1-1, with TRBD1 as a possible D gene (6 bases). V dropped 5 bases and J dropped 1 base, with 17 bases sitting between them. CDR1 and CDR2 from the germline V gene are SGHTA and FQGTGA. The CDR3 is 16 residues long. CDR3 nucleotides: TGTGCCAGCAGCCGGAACGCCGGGACATCGAACACTGAAGCTTTCTTT. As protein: CASSRNAGTSNTEAFF.

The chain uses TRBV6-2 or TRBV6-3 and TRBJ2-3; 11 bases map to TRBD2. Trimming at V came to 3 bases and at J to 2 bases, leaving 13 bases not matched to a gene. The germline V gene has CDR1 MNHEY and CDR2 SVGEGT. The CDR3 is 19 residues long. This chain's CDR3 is CASSYRLAGRTIDTDTQYF. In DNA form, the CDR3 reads TGTGCCAGCAGTTATCGACTAGCGGGGCGCACAATCGACACAGATACGCAGTATTTT.

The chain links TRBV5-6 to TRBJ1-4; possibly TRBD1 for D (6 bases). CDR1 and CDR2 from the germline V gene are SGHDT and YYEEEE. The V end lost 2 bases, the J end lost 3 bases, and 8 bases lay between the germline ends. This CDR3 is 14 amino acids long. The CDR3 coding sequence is TGTGCCAGCAGCTTCAGGGGTGCTAATGAAAAACTGTTTTTT. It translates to CASSFRGANEKLFF.

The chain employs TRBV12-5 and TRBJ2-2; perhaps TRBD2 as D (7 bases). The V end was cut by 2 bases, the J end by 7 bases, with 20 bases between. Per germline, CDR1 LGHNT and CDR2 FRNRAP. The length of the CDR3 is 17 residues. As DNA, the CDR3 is TGTGCTAGTGGTTTGTACCCATGGCCGGGGGGCCACGGGGAGCTGTTTTTT. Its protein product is CASGLYPWPGGHGELFF.

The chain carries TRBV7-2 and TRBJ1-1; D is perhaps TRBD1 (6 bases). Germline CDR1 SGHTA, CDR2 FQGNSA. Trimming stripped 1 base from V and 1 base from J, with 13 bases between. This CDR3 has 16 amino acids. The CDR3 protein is CASSLGTGRGNTEAFF. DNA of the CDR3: TGTGCCAGCAGCTTAGGCACAGGGAGGGGGAACACTGAAGCTTTCTTT. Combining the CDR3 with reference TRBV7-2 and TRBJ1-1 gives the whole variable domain GAGVSQSPSNKVTEKGKDVELRCDPISGHTALYWYRQSLGQGLEFLIYFQGNSAPDKSGLPSDRFSAERTGGSVSTLTIQRTQQEDSAVYLCASSLGTGRGNTEAFFGQGTRLTVV.